Listed below are T cell receptor beta chains from one sample, sequenced in a study of a mutant IDH1 vaccine in newly diagnosed glioma. Measured with immunoSEQ multiplex PCR; TCRdb has only the in-frame clones, and not every one. The data hold fewer than 100,000 clones, with about 90% observed a single time. The sequenced sample was PBMCs, obtained from a glioma patient treated with radiotherapy, temozolomide or both. The receptors were sampled from a woman aged 45-59 years with glioma. The CDR3 runs from the conserved cysteine through the conserved F or W. The order of the fields is J gene, V gene, D gene, clone size, CDR3 DNA, CDR3 protein. D genes are given only for firm matches. The listing skips clone size in some rows; elsewhere it reads once, few, many or a size class.

J gene: TRBJ1-5
V gene: TRBV30
D gene: NA
clone size: NA
CDR3 DNA: TGTGCCTGGAGGGAGAGAGCGGGCCTCAATCAGCCCCAGCATTTT
CDR3 protein: CAWRERAGLNQPQHF

J gene: TRBJ2-7
V gene: TRBV15
D gene: TRBD1
clone size: NA
CDR3 DNA: TGTGCCACCAGCGCCGGGACAGGCTCCTACGAGCAGTACTTC
CDR3 protein: CATSAGTGSYEQYF

J gene: TRBJ1-2
V gene: TRBV6-1
D gene: NA
clone size: NA
CDR3 DNA: TGTGCCAGCAGTGCCTTACCTCAAGCTCCGCATGGCTACACCTTC
CDR3 protein: CASSALPQAPHGYTF

J gene: TRBJ2-3
V gene: TRBV5-1
D gene: NA
clone size: NA
CDR3 DNA: TGCGCCAGCAATCCAGCTAGCACAGATACGCAGTATTTT
CDR3 protein: CASNPASTDTQYF

J gene: TRBJ2-2
V gene: TRBV6-5
D gene: NA
clone size: NA
CDR3 DNA: TGTGCCAGCAGTTACTCGGGGACACCCAAACCCGGGGAGCTGTTTTTT
CDR3 protein: CASSYSGTPKPGELFF

J gene: TRBJ2-7
V gene: TRBV29-1
D gene: NA
clone size: NA
CDR3 DNA: TGCAGCGTTGTAACCAGGGGTATGTACGAGCAGTACTTC
CDR3 protein: CSVVTRGMYEQYF

J gene: TRBJ2-5
V gene: TRBV18
D gene: NA
clone size: NA
CDR3 DNA: TGTGCCAGCTCACCTCCGCCGACAGGCATCCCAGAGACCCAGTACTTC
CDR3 protein: CASSPPPTGIPETQYF

J gene: TRBJ2-1
V gene: TRBV18
D gene: TRBD2
clone size: once
CDR3 DNA: TGTGCCAGCTCACCACCGACTAGCGGGATTCCCAATGAGCAGTTCTTC
CDR3 protein: CASSPPTSGIPNEQFF

J gene: TRBJ2-1
V gene: TRBV19
D gene: NA
clone size: few
CDR3 DNA: TGTGCCAGTAGTAGGTACGGTCGGGACAATGAGCAGTTCTTC
CDR3 protein: CASSRYGRDNEQFF

J gene: TRBJ1-1
V gene: TRBV6-5
D gene: NA
clone size: NA
CDR3 DNA: TGTGCCAGCGGGAGAGGGGGGAACACTGAAGCTTTCTTT
CDR3 protein: CASGRGGNTEAFF

J gene: TRBJ1-1
V gene: TRBV30
D gene: NA
clone size: NA
CDR3 DNA: TGTGCCTGGAGTACGGGCGGGAACACTGAAGCTTTCTTT
CDR3 protein: CAWSTGGNTEAFF

J gene: TRBJ2-5
V gene: TRBV25-1
D gene: TRBD1
clone size: once
CDR3 DNA: TGTGCCACAGGGGGACAAGAGACCCAGTACTTC
CDR3 protein: CATGGQETQYF

J gene: TRBJ2-1
V gene: TRBV2
D gene: NA
clone size: few
CDR3 DNA: TGTGCCAGCAGTGACGGGGTTTCCTACAATGAGCAGTTCTTC
CDR3 protein: CASSDGVSYNEQFF

J gene: TRBJ2-7
V gene: TRBV11-1
D gene: TRBD2
clone size: NA
CDR3 DNA: TGTGCCAGCAGCTTAGGGGAGGGCCACGAGCAGTACTTC
CDR3 protein: CASSLGEGHEQYF

J gene: TRBJ2-1
V gene: TRBV5-1
D gene: NA
clone size: NA
CDR3 DNA: TGCGCCAGCAGCCAAAGGGGTCTGCAGTTCTTC
CDR3 protein: CASSQRGLQFF

J gene: TRBJ1-5
V gene: TRBV30
D gene: NA
clone size: NA
CDR3 DNA: TGTGCCTGGAGTGTACAGCCCAATCAGCCCCAGCATTTT
CDR3 protein: CAWSVQPNQPQHF

J gene: TRBJ2-5
V gene: TRBV6-1
D gene: NA
clone size: NA
CDR3 DNA: TGTGCCAGCAGTGAAGTTAGGAGACAAGATAGGGAGACCCAGTACTTC
CDR3 protein: CASSEVRRQDRETQYF

J gene: TRBJ1-1
V gene: TRBV18
D gene: TRBD1
clone size: NA
CDR3 DNA: TGTGCCAGCTCAGCTTACAGGGGGGGGAACACTGAAGCTTTCTTT
CDR3 protein: CASSAYRGGNTEAFF

J gene: TRBJ2-7
V gene: TRBV5-8
D gene: NA
clone size: NA
CDR3 DNA: TGTGCCAGCAGCTTGGTTGGACTAACCTACGAGCAGTACTTC
CDR3 protein: CASSLVGLTYEQYF

J gene: TRBJ1-4
V gene: TRBV4-1
D gene: NA
clone size: NA
CDR3 DNA: TGCGCCAGCAGCCCCAGATGGGGGTTCGGTAATGAAAAACTGTTTTTT
CDR3 protein: CASSPRWGFGNEKLFF

J gene: TRBJ2-7
V gene: TRBV5-4
D gene: TRBD1
clone size: NA
CDR3 DNA: TGTGCCAGCAGCTCATCCGGGACAGGGCAGTCCTACGAGCAGTACTTC
CDR3 protein: CASSSSGTGQSYEQYF

J gene: TRBJ1-2
V gene: TRBV7-8
D gene: TRBD1
clone size: NA
CDR3 DNA: TGTGCCAGCAGCTCTTACAGGACAGGGGCTAACTATGGCTACACCTTC
CDR3 protein: CASSSYRTGANYGYTF

J gene: TRBJ1-2
V gene: TRBV5-1
D gene: TRBD1
clone size: NA
CDR3 DNA: TGCGCCAGCAGCCGCCGGGACAGGGACTATGGCTACACCTTC
CDR3 protein: CASSRRDRDYGYTF

J gene: TRBJ1-1
V gene: TRBV21-1
D gene: NA
clone size: NA
CDR3 DNA: TGTGCCAGCAGCCTTTACCACCCCCCTGAAGCTTTCTTT
CDR3 protein: CASSLYHPPEAFF

J gene: TRBJ2-7
V gene: TRBV19
D gene: TRBD2
clone size: NA
CDR3 DNA: TGTGCCAGTAGCCGTCTCACTAGCGGGCCTTACGAGCAGTACTTC
CDR3 protein: CASSRLTSGPYEQYF

J gene: TRBJ2-7
V gene: TRBV5-6
D gene: NA
clone size: once
CDR3 DNA: TGTGCCAGCAGCTTGCTAGGGCCAGCCTACGAGCAGTACTTC
CDR3 protein: CASSLLGPAYEQYF

J gene: TRBJ1-1
V gene: TRBV6-1
D gene: NA
clone size: NA
CDR3 DNA: TGTGCCAGCAGTGAAGTCCCCACCTCTTTACCCCACACTGAAGCTTTCTTT
CDR3 protein: CASSEVPTSLPHTEAFF

J gene: TRBJ1-2
V gene: TRBV2
D gene: TRBD1
clone size: NA
CDR3 DNA: TGTGCCAGCGGTGTAACAGGGGACTATGGCTACACCTTC
CDR3 protein: CASGVTGDYGYTF

J gene: TRBJ2-6
V gene: TRBV5-1
D gene: NA
clone size: NA
CDR3 DNA: TGCGCCAGCAGCTTGGAGTTTCAAGGGGCCAACGTCCTGACTTTC
CDR3 protein: CASSLEFQGANVLTF

J gene: TRBJ1-3
V gene: TRBV16
D gene: NA
clone size: NA
CDR3 DNA: TGTGCCAGCAGCCAACGGGGAAGGGCTGGAAACACCATATATTTT
CDR3 protein: CASSQRGRAGNTIYF

J gene: TRBJ2-7
V gene: TRBV6-1
D gene: NA
clone size: NA
CDR3 DNA: TGTGCCAGCAGTGCAGACAGGGACTCCTATGAGCAGTACTTC
CDR3 protein: CASSADRDSYEQYF

J gene: TRBJ2-2
V gene: TRBV28
D gene: NA
clone size: once
CDR3 DNA: TGTGCCAGCAGTTTAGGACCCGGGGAGCTGTTTTTT
CDR3 protein: CASSLGPGELFF

J gene: TRBJ2-2
V gene: TRBV7-9
D gene: TRBD2
clone size: NA
CDR3 DNA: TGTGCCAGCAGCCCGCAAGCCTTGCGGGAGTCCGGGGAGCTGTTTTTT
CDR3 protein: CASSPQALRESGELFF

J gene: TRBJ1-4
V gene: TRBV30
D gene: NA
clone size: NA
CDR3 DNA: TGTGCCTGGATGGACCTTCTCGGGGAAAAACTGTTTTTT
CDR3 protein: CAWMDLLGEKLFF

J gene: TRBJ1-2
V gene: TRBV2
D gene: NA
clone size: NA
CDR3 DNA: TGTGCCAGCAGGGGACATGGCTACACCTTC
CDR3 protein: CASRGHGYTF

J gene: TRBJ1-1
V gene: TRBV6-5
D gene: NA
clone size: NA
CDR3 DNA: TGTGCCAGCAGATTAGGCGGAACTGAAGCTTTCTTT
CDR3 protein: CASRLGGTEAFF

J gene: TRBJ2-7
V gene: TRBV28
D gene: NA
clone size: NA
CDR3 DNA: TGTGCCAGCAGTTTGGGTCAGGGAAGCTACGAGCAGTACTTC
CDR3 protein: CASSLGQGSYEQYF

J gene: TRBJ1-6
V gene: TRBV15
D gene: TRBD1
clone size: NA
CDR3 DNA: TGTGCCACCAGCCGACAGGGGAATTCACCCCTCCACTTT
CDR3 protein: CATSRQGNSPLHF

J gene: TRBJ1-4
V gene: TRBV5-1
D gene: NA
clone size: NA
CDR3 DNA: TGCGCCAGCAGCTTGGGGTCCCCTAATGAAAAACTGTTTTTT
CDR3 protein: CASSLGSPNEKLFF

J gene: TRBJ1-1
V gene: TRBV7-3
D gene: TRBD1
clone size: NA
CDR3 DNA: TGTGCCAGCAGCCCCCAGGGGGTGAACACTGAAGCTTTCTTT
CDR3 protein: CASSPQGVNTEAFF

J gene: TRBJ2-7
V gene: TRBV11-2
D gene: NA
clone size: NA
CDR3 DNA: TGTGCCAGCAGCTCGGGATCCGGGACACTCTCCTACGAGCAGTACTTC
CDR3 protein: CASSSGSGTLSYEQYF

J gene: TRBJ2-1
V gene: TRBV7-9
D gene: NA
clone size: NA
CDR3 DNA: TGTGCCAGCAGCTTCCTCTCCTACAATGAGCAGTTCTTC
CDR3 protein: CASSFLSYNEQFF

J gene: TRBJ2-6
V gene: TRBV11-2
D gene: TRBD2
clone size: NA
CDR3 DNA: TGTGCCAGCAGCTCTACTAGCGTGTACCCTGGGGCCAACGTCCTGACTTTC
CDR3 protein: CASSSTSVYPGANVLTF

J gene: TRBJ1-2
V gene: TRBV6-1
D gene: TRBD1
clone size: NA
CDR3 DNA: TGTGCCACTATCACAGGGGGGAGTAACTATGGCTACACCTTC
CDR3 protein: CATITGGSNYGYTF

J gene: TRBJ1-5
V gene: TRBV5-4
D gene: TRBD1
clone size: once
CDR3 DNA: TGTGCCAGCAGCCCCGGGACAGGGGTTAATCAGCCCCAGCATTTT
CDR3 protein: CASSPGTGVNQPQHF

J gene: TRBJ1-5
V gene: TRBV28
D gene: NA
clone size: NA
CDR3 DNA: TGTGCCAGCAGTTTGCCCTACTACCGGGACACAAATCAGCCCCAGCATTTT
CDR3 protein: CASSLPYYRDTNQPQHF

J gene: TRBJ2-7
V gene: TRBV7-8
D gene: TRBD1
clone size: NA
CDR3 DNA: TGTGCCAGCAGCCGCCATAAGGACAGGGACACCTACGAGCAGTACTTC
CDR3 protein: CASSRHKDRDTYEQYF

J gene: TRBJ2-7
V gene: TRBV7-6
D gene: NA
clone size: NA
CDR3 DNA: TGTGCCAGCAGCCCTCCGGGTGACGAGCAGTACTTC
CDR3 protein: CASSPPGDEQYF

J gene: TRBJ1-3
V gene: TRBV5-6
D gene: TRBD1
clone size: NA
CDR3 DNA: TGTGCCAGCAGCACAACGATGGACAGGGCTGGAAACACCATATATTTT
CDR3 protein: CASSTTMDRAGNTIYF

J gene: TRBJ2-7
V gene: TRBV11-3
D gene: NA
clone size: NA
CDR3 DNA: TGTGCCAGCAGCTTAGATGAATCCTACGAGCAGTACTTC
CDR3 protein: CASSLDESYEQYF

J gene: TRBJ1-2
V gene: TRBV7-9
D gene: NA
clone size: NA
CDR3 DNA: TGTGCCAGCAGCTCCACAGGAGGATCATTATTTAGAGGCTACACCTTC
CDR3 protein: CASSSTGGSLFRGYTF

J gene: TRBJ2-3
V gene: TRBV30
D gene: TRBD1
clone size: NA
CDR3 DNA: TGTGCCTGCACAGGGGGGTCAGCAGATACGCAGTATTTT
CDR3 protein: CACTGGSADTQYF

J gene: TRBJ1-2
V gene: TRBV6-5
D gene: TRBD1
clone size: NA
CDR3 DNA: TGTGCCAGCAGTGGACCGGGACAGAAAAATGGCTACACCTTC
CDR3 protein: CASSGPGQKNGYTF

J gene: TRBJ2-3
V gene: TRBV6-5
D gene: NA
clone size: NA
CDR3 DNA: TGTGCCAGCAAAGACTCCCACCCCACAGATACGCAGTATTTT
CDR3 protein: CASKDSHPTDTQYF

J gene: TRBJ2-7
V gene: TRBV9
D gene: NA
clone size: NA
CDR3 DNA: TGTGCCAGCAGCGTAGCTAACGACGAGCAGTACTTC
CDR3 protein: CASSVANDEQYF

J gene: TRBJ1-1
V gene: TRBV19
D gene: TRBD1
clone size: NA
CDR3 DNA: TGTGCCAGTAGGGGACAGGGGGACACTGAAGCTTTCTTT
CDR3 protein: CASRGQGDTEAFF

J gene: TRBJ1-2
V gene: TRBV30
D gene: NA
clone size: NA
CDR3 DNA: TGTGCCTGGAGTCAGGACATCTACACGTATGGCTACACCTTC
CDR3 protein: CAWSQDIYTYGYTF

J gene: TRBJ2-3
V gene: TRBV7-7
D gene: TRBD2
clone size: NA
CDR3 DNA: TGTGCTAGCAGCGCTAGCGGGAGTGCGGCAGATACGCAGTATTTT
CDR3 protein: CASSASGSAADTQYF